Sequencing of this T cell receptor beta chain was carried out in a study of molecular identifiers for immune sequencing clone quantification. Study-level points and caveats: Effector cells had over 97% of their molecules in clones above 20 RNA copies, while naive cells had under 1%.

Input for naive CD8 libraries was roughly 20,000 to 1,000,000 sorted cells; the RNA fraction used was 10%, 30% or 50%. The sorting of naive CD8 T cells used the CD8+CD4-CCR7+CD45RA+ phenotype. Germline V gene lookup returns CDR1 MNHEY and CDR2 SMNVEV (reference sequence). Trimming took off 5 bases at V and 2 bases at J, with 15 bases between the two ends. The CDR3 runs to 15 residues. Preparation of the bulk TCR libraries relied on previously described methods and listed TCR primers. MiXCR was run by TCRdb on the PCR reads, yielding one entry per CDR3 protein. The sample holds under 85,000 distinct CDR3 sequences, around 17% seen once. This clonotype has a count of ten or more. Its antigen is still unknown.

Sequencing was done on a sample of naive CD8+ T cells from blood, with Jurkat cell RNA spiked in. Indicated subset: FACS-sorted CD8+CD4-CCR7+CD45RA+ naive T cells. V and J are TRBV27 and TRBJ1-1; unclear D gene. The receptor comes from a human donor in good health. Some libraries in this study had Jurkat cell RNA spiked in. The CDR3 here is CASSGLGRKNTEAFF. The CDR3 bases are TGTGCCAGCAGTGGGCTGGGTCGGAAAAACACTGAAGCTTTCTTT.